A selection of T cell receptor beta chains follows, all from one sample in a study of blood T cell repertoires in COVID-19. Clones were sequenced by immunoSEQ multiplex PCR, and TCRdb holds only the in-frame ones, with some missing. The table has roughly 200,000 clones, 84% seen once. The sequenced sample was peripheral blood. Every receptor here comes from a human donor in a cohort sampled during active COVID-19. The CDR3 runs from the conserved cysteine through the conserved F or W. The D gene is left open where the match is weak. Not every row has a clone size; where given, it reads once, few, many or a size class.

clone_size j_call cdr3_length v_call d_call cdr3_nt cdr3_aa
NA TRBJ2-2 16 TRBV24-1 TRBD2 TGTGCCACCAGTCGACGGGGGGGCTTGGGGACCGGGGAGCTGTTTTTT CATSRRGGLGTGELFF
NA TRBJ2-5 11 TRBV20-1 NA TGCAGTGCAGCACTACGGGAGACCCAGTACTTC CSAALRETQYF
NA TRBJ2-7 15 TRBV19 TRBD1 TGTGCCAGTAGTCCCCCGGGACAGGGTATCCTCGAGCAGTACTTC CASSPPGQGILEQYF
NA TRBJ2-1 15 TRBV7-2 NA TGTGCCAGCAGCTTCTCCCAGGCATCCTACAATGAGCAGTTCTTC CASSFSQASYNEQFF
once TRBJ1-1 15 TRBV4-2 TRBD1 TGTGCCAGCAGCCAAGATCAGGGGGCGCGGGGGAGAGCTTTCTTT CASSQDQGARGRAFF
many TRBJ2-7 17 TRBV4-1 TRBD1 TGCGCCAGCAGCCAAGAAGCGCCGGGACAGGGGGACTACGAGCAGTACTTC CASSQEAPGQGDYEQYF
NA TRBJ1-3 17 TRBV4-2 NA TGTGCCAGCAGCCAGGATGAATTTGGAGGGGTCGGAAACACCATATATTTT CASSQDEFGGVGNTIYF
once TRBJ2-1 15 TRBV6-5 TRBD1 TGTGCCAGCTCTAAAGGGACAGGTAACTACAATGAGCAGTTCTTC CASSKGTGNYNEQFF
NA TRBJ1-2 12 TRBV2 TRBD1 TGTGCCAGCAGTGGGACAGGGGGTGGCTACACCTTC CASSGTGGGYTF
NA TRBJ2-5 17 TRBV7-9 TRBD2 TGTGCCAGCAGTGGGACTAGCGGAAACTTCTACCAAGAGACCCAGTACTTC CASSGTSGNFYQETQYF
NA TRBJ1-1 15 TRBV5-1 NA TGCGCCAGCAGCTTGGCCCCCGCGATGAACACTGAAGCTTTCTTT CASSLAPAMNTEAFF
NA TRBJ2-7 14 TRBV7-2 NA TGTGCCAGCAGGCGCAGGGCTCTTACCTACGAGCAGTACTTC CASRRRALTYEQYF
NA TRBJ1-2 17 TRBV10-2 TRBD1 TGCGCCAGCAGTGAGCAACAGGGGCCGAGCTGGTTCTATGGCTACACCTTC CASSEQQGPSWFYGYTF
NA TRBJ2-5 21 TRBV28 TRBD2 TGTGCCAGCAGTTTCCCTCTTATCGGGACTAGCGGAAGAAAGATTCAAGAGACCCAGTACTTC CASSFPLIGTSGRKIQETQYF
NA TRBJ2-4 18 TRBV18 TRBD1 TGTGCCAGCTCACCAGGAAACAGGGGAGCTTTAGCCAAAAACATTCAGTACTTC CASSPGNRGALAKNIQYF
NA TRBJ2-3 12 TRBV2 TRBD1 TGTGCCAGCAGGACAGGGACGGATACGCAGTATTTT CASRTGTDTQYF
NA TRBJ1-5 17 TRBV24-1 TRBD1 TGTGCCACCAGCCCCACAGGGACAGGGGGGAGCAATCAGCCCCAGCATTTT CATSPTGTGGSNQPQHF
once TRBJ2-7 14 TRBV15 NA TGTGCCACCAGCAGAGATCTAGGTTCCTACGAGCAGTACTTC CATSRDLGSYEQYF
NA TRBJ2-2 16 TRBV27 TRBD2 TGTGCCAGCAGTTTATCGGTGGGAGGGCCTCCCGGGGAGCTGTTTTTT CASSLSVGGPPGELFF
NA TRBJ1-6 14 TRBV19 NA TGTGCCAGTAGTCAACCGGGACAACATTCACCCCTCCACTTT CASSQPGQHSPLHF
NA TRBJ2-7 12 TRBV3-1/TRBV3-2 NA TGTGCCAGCAGCCAACGAACAGACGAGCAGTACTTC CASSQRTDEQYF
NA TRBJ2-3 19 TRBV11-2 TRBD2 TGTGCCAGCAGCTTACACACTAGCGGGAGGGCCTGGGGCACAGATACGCAGTATTTT CASSLHTSGRAWGTDTQYF
few TRBJ2-4 15 TRBV28 TRBD1 TGTGCCAGCAGGGGACAGGCTCGTTTCGACGGCATTCAGTACTTC CASRGQARFDGIQYF
NA TRBJ2-3 17 TRBV3-1/TRBV3-2 TRBD2 TGTGCCAGCAGCCAAGACTCGCTAGCGGGAGTAATAGATACGCAGTATTTT CASSQDSLAGVIDTQYF
NA TRBJ2-1 17 TRBV27 TRBD1 TGTGCCAGCAGCAAGCTGTTGTGGGGACAGGGTAACAATGAGCAGTTCTTC CASSKLLWGQGNNEQFF
NA TRBJ2-3 14 TRBV2 NA TGTGCCAGCAGGGAACAGGGATCGACAGATACGCAGTATTTT CASREQGSTDTQYF
few TRBJ2-7 13 TRBV19 TRBD1 TGTGCCAGTGTCGACAGGGGAGGCCTCGAGCAGTACTTC CASVDRGGLEQYF
NA TRBJ2-7 14 TRBV10-3 TRBD2 TGTGCCATCAGTGAGCCAGCGGGAGGCTACGAGCAGTACTTC CAISEPAGGYEQYF
few TRBJ2-2 15 TRBV27 TRBD1 TGTGCCAGCAACCCGGGACAGGGGACCGCCGGGGAGCTGTTTTTT CASNPGQGTAGELFF
NA TRBJ1-1 15 TRBV13 NA TGTGCCAGCAGCTCCGCACATATACGACAGGCTGAAGCTTTCTTT CASSSAHIRQAEAFF
NA TRBJ2-7 16 TRBV5-6 TRBD1 TGTGCCAGCAGCTCCCCCGGGACAGGGATCCTCTACGAGCAGTACTTC CASSSPGTGILYEQYF
NA TRBJ2-3 16 TRBV2 TRBD1 TGTGCCAGCAGTATCACAGGGGGCGGGGGAGCAGATACGCAGTATTTT CASSITGGGGADTQYF
NA TRBJ2-5 12 TRBV3-1/TRBV3-2 NA TGTGCCAGCAGCTTCCGCGCGGAGACCCAGTACTTC CASSFRAETQYF
few TRBJ2-4 19 TRBV19 TRBD1 TGTGCCAGTAGTATAGCTGGGACAGGGGGCGATTTCGCCAAAAACATTCAGTACTTC CASSIAGTGGDFAKNIQYF
NA TRBJ2-1 16 TRBV4-1 TRBD1 TGCGCCAGCAGCCAAGATCCGAGACAGGGCTCCAATGAGCAGTTCTTC CASSQDPRQGSNEQFF
NA TRBJ2-7 21 TRBV3-1/TRBV3-2 NA TGTGCCAGCAGCCAATACTACTACTCGGACCAGGGAGGCGCCCAATCCTACGAGCAGTACTTC CASSQYYYSDQGGAQSYEQYF
NA TRBJ2-1 15 TRBV4-1 NA TGCGCCAGCAGCCAATGGACAGTTAACTACAATGAGCAGTTCTTC CASSQWTVNYNEQFF